This TCR beta chain was found in a study of cytomegalovirus exposure and HLA in healthy donors. Vbeta (60) and Jbeta (13) primers were used in the PCR. Libraries were prepared by immunoSEQ multiplex PCR; TCRdb keeps only in-frame clonotypes and omits some of them. There are about 130,000 clones in the sample; 81% occur only once, and about 3.9% lies in the top ten. There are 16 residues in the CDR3. Trimming pared 5 bases from V and 5 bases from J, leaving 18 bases between. CDR1 and CDR2 from the germline V gene are MNHEY and SMNVEV (reference sequence). V is TRBV27 and J is TRBJ2-2; a possible D gene is TRBD2 (7 bases). The sequence was collected from a man between 18 and 29 years old in good health and CMV-seropositive. The sample taken for sequencing was PBMCs. The CDR3 loop reads CASSAAGGRGTGELFF. The CDR3 coding sequence is TGTGCCAGCAGTGCCGCCGGAGGGAGGGGGACCGGGGAGCTGTTTTTT.